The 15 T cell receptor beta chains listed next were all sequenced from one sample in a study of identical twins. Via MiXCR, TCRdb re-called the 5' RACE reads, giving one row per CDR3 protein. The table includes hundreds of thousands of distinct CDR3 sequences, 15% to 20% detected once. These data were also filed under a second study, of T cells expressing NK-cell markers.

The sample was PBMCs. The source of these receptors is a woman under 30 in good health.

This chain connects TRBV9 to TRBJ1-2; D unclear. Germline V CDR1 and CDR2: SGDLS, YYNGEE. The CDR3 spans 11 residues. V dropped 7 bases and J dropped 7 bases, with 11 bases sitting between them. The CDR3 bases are TGTGCCAGCGGCTCAGCTCCTGGCTACACCTTC. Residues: CASGSAPGYTF. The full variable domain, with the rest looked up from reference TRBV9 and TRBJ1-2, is DSGVTQTPKHLITATGQRVTLRCSPRSGDLSVYWYQQSLDQGLQFLIQYYNGEERAKGNILERFSAQQFPDLHSELNLSSLELGDSALYFCASGSAPGYTFGSGTRLTVV.

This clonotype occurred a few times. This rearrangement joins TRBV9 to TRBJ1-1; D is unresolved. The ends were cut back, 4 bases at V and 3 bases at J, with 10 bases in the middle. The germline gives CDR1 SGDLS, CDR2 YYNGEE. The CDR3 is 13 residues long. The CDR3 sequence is CASSFAGHTEAFF. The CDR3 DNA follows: TGTGCCAGCAGCTTCGCGGGTCACACTGAAGCTTTCTTT.

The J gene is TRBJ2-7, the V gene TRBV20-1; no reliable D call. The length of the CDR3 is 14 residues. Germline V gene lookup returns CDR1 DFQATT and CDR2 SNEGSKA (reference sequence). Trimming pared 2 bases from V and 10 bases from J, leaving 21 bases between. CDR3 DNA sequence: TGCAGTGCTAGATGGCCTAGTACCTCATGGGATCAGTACTTC. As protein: CSARWPSTSWDQYF.

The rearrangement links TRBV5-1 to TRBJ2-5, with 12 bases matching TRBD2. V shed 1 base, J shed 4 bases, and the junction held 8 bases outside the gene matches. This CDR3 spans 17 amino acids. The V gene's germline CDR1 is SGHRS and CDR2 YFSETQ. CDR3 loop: CASSLRLAGVAAETQYF. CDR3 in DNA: TGCGCCAGCAGCTTGAGACTAGCGGGAGTAGCTGCAGAGACCCAGTACTTC.

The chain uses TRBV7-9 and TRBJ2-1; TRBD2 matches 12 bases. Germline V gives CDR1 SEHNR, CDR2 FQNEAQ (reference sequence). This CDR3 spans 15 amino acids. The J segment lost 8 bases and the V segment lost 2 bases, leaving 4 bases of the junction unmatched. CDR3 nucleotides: TGTGCCAGCAGCTTAAGACTAGCGGGAGAGGATGAGCAGTTCTTC. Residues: CASSLRLAGEDEQFF.

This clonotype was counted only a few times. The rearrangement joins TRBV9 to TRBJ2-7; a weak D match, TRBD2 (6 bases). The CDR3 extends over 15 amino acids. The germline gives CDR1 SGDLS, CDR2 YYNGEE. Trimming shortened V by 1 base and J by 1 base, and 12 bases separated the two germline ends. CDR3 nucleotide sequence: TGTGCCAGCAGCGTAAACCCGGGACTTTCCTACGAGCAGTACTTC. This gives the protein CASSVNPGLSYEQYF.

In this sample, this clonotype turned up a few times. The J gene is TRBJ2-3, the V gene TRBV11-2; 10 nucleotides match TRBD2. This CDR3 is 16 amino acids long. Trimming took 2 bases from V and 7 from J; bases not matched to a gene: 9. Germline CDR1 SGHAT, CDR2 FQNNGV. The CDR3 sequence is CASSLNPAGGPHTQYF. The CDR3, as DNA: TGTGCCAGCAGCTTAAATCCAGCGGGGGGGCCCCATACGCAGTATTTT.

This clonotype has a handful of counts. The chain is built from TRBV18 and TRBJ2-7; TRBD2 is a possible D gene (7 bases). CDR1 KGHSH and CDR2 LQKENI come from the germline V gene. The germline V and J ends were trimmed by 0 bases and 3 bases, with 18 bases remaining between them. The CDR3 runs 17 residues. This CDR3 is CASSPPKLQGGVYEQYF. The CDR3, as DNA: TGTGCCAGCTCACCACCGAAACTACAGGGAGGGGTCTACGAGCAGTACTTC.

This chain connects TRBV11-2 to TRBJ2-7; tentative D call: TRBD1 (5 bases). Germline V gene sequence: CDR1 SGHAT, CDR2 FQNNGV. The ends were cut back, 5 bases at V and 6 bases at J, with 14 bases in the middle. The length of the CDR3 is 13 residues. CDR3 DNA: TGTGCCAGCAGCGTGGACAATCGCAGCGAGCAGTACTTC. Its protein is CASSVDNRSEQYF.

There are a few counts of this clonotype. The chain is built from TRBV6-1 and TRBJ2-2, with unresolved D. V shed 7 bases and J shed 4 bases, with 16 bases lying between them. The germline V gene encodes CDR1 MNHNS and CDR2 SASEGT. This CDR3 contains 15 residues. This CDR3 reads CASTPPGDLTGELFF. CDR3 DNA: TGTGCCAGCACCCCCCCTGGGGATCTCACCGGGGAGCTGTTTTTT.

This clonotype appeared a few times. CDR3 protein: CASNGRGAGDEQFF. The DNA of the CDR3 is TGTGCCAGCAATGGCAGAGGCGCAGGGGATGAGCAGTTCTTC. The rearrangement uses TRBV28 and TRBJ2-1; D is perhaps TRBD1 (6 bases). Germline values: CDR1 MDHEN, CDR2 SYDVKM. CDR3 size: 14 residues. Deletions cut 7 bases from V and 8 bases from J, with 18 bases between.

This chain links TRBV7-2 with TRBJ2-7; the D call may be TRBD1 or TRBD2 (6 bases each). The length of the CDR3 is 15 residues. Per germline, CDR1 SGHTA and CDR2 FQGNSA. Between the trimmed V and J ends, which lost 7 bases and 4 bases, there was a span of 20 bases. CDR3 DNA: TGTGCCAGCATTCCAGTCGGGGGCATTGAGTACGAGCAGTACTTC. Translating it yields CASIPVGGIEYEQYF.

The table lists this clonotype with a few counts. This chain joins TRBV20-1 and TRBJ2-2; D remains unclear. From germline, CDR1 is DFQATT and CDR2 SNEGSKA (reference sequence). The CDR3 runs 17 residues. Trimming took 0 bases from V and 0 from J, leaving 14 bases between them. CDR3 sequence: CSARDIDGYSNTGELFF. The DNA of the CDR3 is TGCAGTGCTAGAGATATCGACGGTTATTCGAACACCGGGGAGCTGTTTTTT.

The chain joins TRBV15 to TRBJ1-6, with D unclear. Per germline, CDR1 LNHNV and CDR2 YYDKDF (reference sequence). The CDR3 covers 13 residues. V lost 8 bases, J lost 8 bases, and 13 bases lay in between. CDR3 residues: CATQGSGDSPLHF. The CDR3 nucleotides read TGTGCCACCCAAGGGTCCGGGGATTCACCCCTCCACTTT.

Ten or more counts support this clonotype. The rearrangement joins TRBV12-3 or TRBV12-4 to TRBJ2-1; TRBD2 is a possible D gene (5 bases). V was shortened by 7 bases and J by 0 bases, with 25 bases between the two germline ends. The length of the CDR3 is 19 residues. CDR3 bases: TGTGCCAGCACCCTCCTATGGGCTTCGTCGCGGGTCTCCTACAATGAGCAGTTCTTC. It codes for CASTLLWASSRVSYNEQFF.